This TCR beta chain was sequenced during a study of molecular identifiers for immune sequencing clone quantification. This clonotype was counted between two and nine times. Naive CD8 T cells were sorted, and the gate applied was CD8+CD4-CCR7+CD45RA+. TCRdb ran MiXCR on the PCR reads and lists one entry per CDR3 protein. The sample records 460,000 or so distinct CDR3 sequences, 20% to 25% being singletons. The V segment lost 4 bases and the J segment 1 base; nucleotides outside the gene matches: 5. Per germline, CDR1 PRHDT and CDR2 FYEKMQ (reference sequence). The CDR3 totals 15 residues. The chain recombines TRBV13 with TRBJ1-1; TRBD1 aligns across 8 bases. The clonotype comes from a human donor in good health. Some libraries in this study had Jurkat cell RNA spiked in. The sample taken for sequencing was naive CD8+ T cells from blood, with Jurkat cell RNA spiked in. The subset: FACS-sorted CD8+CD4-CCR7+CD45RA+ naive T cells. CDR3 nucleotide sequence: TGTGCCAGCAGCTCTTCAGGGGGCAGGAACACTGAAGCTTTCTTT. This translates into CASSSSGGRNTEAFF.